Shown below are 28 T cell receptor beta chains from a single sample sequenced in a study of cytomegalovirus exposure and HLA in healthy donors. The primer mix had 60 Vbeta and 13 Jbeta primers. Generated by immunoSEQ multiplex PCR, the TCRdb table keeps only in-frame clones and is missing some. The sample contains tens of thousands of clones, 75% to 85% of which appear only once. Sequencing input: PBMCs. Source of these receptors: a man in his fifties in good health and CMV-seropositive.

The chain combines TRBV9 with TRBJ2-7; 7 bases are shared with TRBD1. The CDR3 covers 14 residues. Germline assignment: CDR1 SGDLS and CDR2 YYNGEE. With V trimmed by 0 bases and J by 6 bases, 6 bases remained unmatched. CDR3 DNA sequence: TGTGCCAGCAGCGTAGGAACAGGGGTACGCGAGCAGTACTTC. Translating gives CASSVGTGVREQYF.

This chain joins TRBV2 and TRBJ1-1; D ambiguous. CDR3 length equals 14 residues. Trimming pared 5 bases from V and 0 bases from J, leaving 10 bases between. CDR1 and CDR2 (germline): SNHLY, FYNNEI. CDR3: CASSPWELNTEAFF. Here the CDR3 DNA reads TGTGCCAGCAGTCCCTGGGAGCTGAACACTGAAGCTTTCTTT.

This chain connects TRBV5-8 to TRBJ2-3; 8 bases are a match to TRBD1. The CDR3 covers 16 residues. With 2 bases clipped from V and 6 bases from J, the junction kept 11 bases outside the gene matches. CDR1 is SGHTS and CDR2 is YDEGEE in the germline V gene. The CDR3 is CASSFKIWDRKDTQYF. CDR3 bases: TGTGCCAGCAGCTTCAAAATTTGGGACAGGAAGGATACGCAGTATTTT.

The CDR3 sequence is CASSTSGGSYEQYF. CDR3 DNA: TGTGCCAGCAGTACTAGCGGGGGGTCCTACGAGCAGTACTTC. This chain uses TRBV6-1 with TRBJ2-7, with 12 positions matching TRBD2. The CDR3 has 14 amino acids. The trim removed 5 bases at V and 1 base at J, leaving 0 bases unmatched. The germline gives CDR1 MNHNS, CDR2 SASEGT.

CDR3 DNA: TGTGCCAGCAGCTTAGCCCTACTACTAGCGGGGGCTGAGCAGTTCTTC. Residues: CASSLALLLAGAEQFF. This chain uses TRBV7-2 with TRBJ2-1; TRBD2 agrees at 11 bases. This CDR3 contains 16 residues. V was pared by 0 bases and J by 9 bases, with 7 bases of the junction left unmatched. CDR1 and CDR2 (germline): SGHTA, FQGNSA.

This chain uses TRBV5-4 with TRBJ1-2; TRBD1 agrees at 8 bases. The V segment lost 4 bases and the J segment 8 bases; nucleotides outside the gene matches: 13. Germline CDR1 is SGHNT and CDR2 is YYREEE (reference sequence). This CDR3 is built from 15 residues. The CDR3 sequence is CASSPRSGGAYGYTF. CDR3 nucleotides: TGTGCCAGCAGCCCTCGGTCAGGGGGCGCTTACGGCTACACCTTC.

V usage is TRBV19 and J usage is TRBJ2-3, with D maybe TRBD2 (6 bases). With 7 bases removed from V and 0 bases from J, the gap between germline ends came to 17 bases. This CDR3 is 16 amino acids long. The V gene's germline CDR1 is LNHDA and CDR2 SQIVND (reference sequence). The DNA of the CDR3 is TGTGCCAGTACCTCCGGGACTTTGACTAGCACAGATACGCAGTATTTT. Residues: CASTSGTLTSTDTQYF.

The V gene is TRBV5-1, the J gene TRBJ2-7, with D hard to call. The germline V gene encodes CDR1 SGHRS and CDR2 YFSETQ. V lost 4 bases and J 0 bases, leaving 11 bases between the germline ends. The CDR3 is 14 residues long. CDR3 nucleotides: TGCGCCAGCAGCCAAGACACCCCCTCCTACGAGCAGTACTTC. This sequence encodes CASSQDTPSYEQYF.

This chain joins TRBV4-3 and TRBJ2-3; D call uncertain. The CDR3 has 15 residues. V was pared by 1 base and J by 2 bases, with 10 bases between. Per germline, CDR1 LGHNA and CDR2 YSLEER. This chain's CDR3 is CASSQVGVPTDTQYF. The CDR3 DNA is TGCGCCAGCAGCCAAGTTGGAGTCCCCACAGATACGCAGTATTTT.

V and J are TRBV5-6 and TRBJ1-1; D is unclear. The V gene's germline CDR1 is SGHDT and CDR2 YYEEEE. The V end was cut by 2 bases, the J end by 5 bases, with 10 bases between. The CDR3 length is 13 residues. The CDR3: CASSFPGGTEAFF. CDR3 coding DNA: TGTGCCAGCAGCTTCCCAGGAGGGACTGAAGCTTTCTTT.

CDR3 loop: CASRLAGAKGGEQFF. The CDR3 DNA reads TGTGCCAGCAGGCTAGCGGGGGCCAAAGGGGGTGAGCAGTTCTTC. The chain uses TRBV7-9 and TRBJ2-1; TRBD2 aligns across 10 bases. Germline CDR1 reads SEHNR; CDR2 reads FQNEAQ (reference sequence). V lost 6 bases, J lost 9 bases, and 11 bases stayed unmatched. This CDR3 has 15 amino acids.

The CDR3 DNA follows: TGTGCCAGCAGCTTGGGACGACAGGGGTTTCCCTATGGCTACACCTTC. It is translated as CASSLGRQGFPYGYTF. This rearrangement joins TRBV5-8 to TRBJ1-2; 8 nucleotides align to TRBD1. CDR1 is SGHTS and CDR2 is YDEGEE in the germline V gene. The CDR3 contains 16 residues. Trimming took 0 bases from V and 4 from J; bases not matched to a gene: 8.

The table lists this clone with a few counts. CDR3 amino acids: CASSEIQGRNEQFF. The CDR3 coding sequence is TGTGCCAGCAGTGAAATTCAGGGGCGCAATGAGCAGTTCTTC. The chain carries TRBV6-1 and TRBJ2-1, with D perhaps TRBD1 (6 bases). CDR1 MNHNS and CDR2 SASEGT come from the germline V gene. The V and J ends lost 2 bases and 6 bases respectively, with 11 bases between them. The CDR3 has 14 residues.

This clone was picked up one time. The CDR3 DNA reads TGTGCCAGCAGCCCTGCGGCCCTAACCTACGAGCAGTACTTC. Residues: CASSPAALTYEQYF. J is TRBJ2-7 and V is TRBV27, with unresolved D. V dropped 6 bases and J dropped 2 bases, with 14 bases sitting between them. Per germline, CDR1 MNHEY and CDR2 SMNVEV (reference sequence). The length of the CDR3 is 14 residues.

Comment on this clone: The junction and the germline gene differ at one end; a read error may be behind it. The chain links TRBV7-7 to TRBJ2-5; D unresolved. Germline CDR1 and CDR2: SSHAT and FNYEAQ (reference sequence). This CDR3 has 17 amino acids. The CDR3 sequence: CASSLGSSVRSSETQYF. CDR3 sequence (DNA): TGTGCTAGCAGCTTAGGCAGTAGTGTTAGGAGTTCAGAGACCCAGTACTTC.

The gene calls are TRBV5-4 and TRBJ2-3, with 13 bases matching TRBD2. J lost 6 bases, V lost 2 bases, and 3 bases had no gene match. CDR1 is SGHNT and CDR2 is YYREEE in the germline V gene (reference sequence). The length of the CDR3 is 15 residues. The CDR3 here is CASSLKTSGGDTQYF. DNA for the CDR3: TGTGCCAGCAGCTTAAAGACTAGCGGGGGGGATACGCAGTATTTT.

Turning to this clone: Different DNA sequences within this sample yield the same CDR3. The gene calls are TRBV5-1 and TRBJ2-7; 7 positions match TRBD2. Germline loops: CDR1 SGHRS, CDR2 YFSETQ. Unmatched junction bases numbered 2, after V lost 1 base and J lost 1 base. The CDR3 is made up of 14 amino acids. CDR3 sequence: CASSLRGGSYEQYF. The CDR3, as DNA: TGCGCCAGCAGCTTGAGGGGAGGGTCCTACGAGCAGTACTTC.

The rearrangement links TRBV4-2 to TRBJ2-1, with 12 bases fitting TRBD2. This CDR3 spans 19 amino acids. V lost 4 bases to trimming and J lost 0 bases; unmatched junction nucleotides: 10. Germline loops: CDR1 LGHNA, CDR2 YNFKEQ. The CDR3: CASSPYLAGGPSSYNEQFF. The CDR3 coding sequence is TGTGCCAGCAGCCCTTACCTAGCGGGGGGGCCGAGCTCCTACAATGAGCAGTTCTTC.

The V call is TRBV5-5, the J call TRBJ2-3, with TRBD2 identical over 8 bases. The CDR3 extends over 15 amino acids. Per germline, CDR1 SGHKS and CDR2 YYEKEE (reference sequence). Trimming at V came to 2 bases and at J to 4 bases, leaving 6 bases not matched to a gene. CDR3 in DNA: TGTGCCAGCAGCTTCTTAGCGGGACTCCCAGATACGCAGTATTTT. As protein: CASSFLAGLPDTQYF.

This rearrangement joins TRBV7-9 to TRBJ2-5; D not certain. This CDR3 is built from 12 residues. Germline V CDR1 and CDR2: SEHNR, FQNEAQ (reference sequence). Trimming took 5 bases from V and 5 from J, leaving 9 bases between them. The CDR3 protein is CASSPSSETQYF. The CDR3 DNA follows: TGTGCCAGCAGCCCTAGTAGTGAGACCCAGTACTTC.

Turning to this clone: With a far larger clone one base away, a read error is the likely cause. This sequence joins TRBV9 and TRBJ2-5; tentative D call: TRBD1 (6 bases). The assigned J gene may be wrong: the sequence end matches TRBJ2-7 better. CDR3 size: 15 residues. Germline CDR1 reads SGDLS; CDR2 reads YYNGEE. The CDR3 loop reads CASSAQGPSSYEQYF. The CDR3 coding sequence is TGTGCCAGCAGCGCCCAGGGGCCCAGCTCCTACGAGCAGTACTTC.

As to this clone: One end of the junction does not line up with germline, which may come from a read error. V gene TRBV7-9 combines with J gene TRBJ1-5; D unresolved. CDR1 SEHNR and CDR2 FQNEAQ come from the germline V gene (reference sequence). This CDR3 spans 13 amino acids. The CDR3 here is CSSSVAYNQPQHF. The CDR3 DNA reads as TGTTCCAGCAGCGTAGCTTACAATCAGCCCCAGCATTTT.

The chain uses TRBV6-5 and TRBJ1-6; D gene unclear. This CDR3 comprises 11 residues. Trimming took 6 bases from V and 7 from J, leaving 4 bases between them. Germline CDR1 MNHEY, CDR2 SVGAGI. This CDR3 reads CASRENSPLHF. CDR3 coding DNA: TGTGCCAGCAGAGAGAATTCACCCCTCCACTTT.

The rearrangement uses TRBV29-1 and TRBJ1-3; D call uncertain. This CDR3 is 14 amino acids long. Trimming stripped 4 bases from V and 0 bases from J, with 10 bases between. In germline, CDR1 is SQVTM, CDR2 ANQGSEA. The CDR3 loop reads CSVGGGSSGNTIYF. DNA of the CDR3: TGCAGCGTTGGGGGTGGGAGCTCTGGAAACACCATATATTTT.

The chain carries TRBV29-1 and TRBJ2-3, with a weak D call TRBD2 (7 bases). The CDR3 has 14 amino acids. Deletions cut 8 bases from V and 5 bases from J, with 20 bases between. CDR1 and CDR2 (germline): SQVTM, ANQGSEA. The CDR3: CSTPWGGPQDTQYF. CDR3 in DNA: TGCAGCACCCCATGGGGGGGGCCCCAAGATACGCAGTATTTT.

The V gene is TRBV7-6, the J gene TRBJ2-1; TRBD2 matches at 8 bases. Germline V gene data show CDR1 as SGHVS and CDR2 as FNYEAQ. The CDR3 spans 15 residues. With V trimmed by 4 bases and J by 12 bases, 14 bases remained unmatched. CDR3 loop: CASSSRGAGVLGQFF. The DNA for the CDR3 is TGTGCCAGCAGCTCCCGCGGAGCGGGAGTTCTTGGGCAGTTCTTC.

The chain links TRBV5-6 to TRBJ1-3, with TRBD1 identical over 11 bases. The germline V gene has CDR1 SGHDT and CDR2 YYEEEE. The CDR3 is 18 residues long. V shed 4 bases, J shed 1 base, and the junction held 10 bases outside the gene matches. The DNA of the CDR3 is TGTGCCAGCAGCCTTGTGGACAGGGGGCTAAGTTCTGGAAACACCATATATTTT. Its translation is CASSLVDRGLSSGNTIYF.

This sequence joins TRBV19 and TRBJ2-2; 12 positions match TRBD1. Germline values: CDR1 LNHDA, CDR2 SQIVND (reference sequence). The CDR3 is 20 amino acids. The V and J ends lost 5 bases and 7 bases, in that order; junction bases with no gene match: 20. CDR3 coding DNA: TGTGCCAGTAGTGGGCCTCCCCGGGACAGGGGGCCTCTAAGGAGCGGGGAGCTGTTTTTT. Its protein is CASSGPPRDRGPLRSGELFF.